This TCR beta chain was profiled in a study of blood T cell repertoires in COVID-19. Libraries were prepared by immunoSEQ multiplex PCR; TCRdb keeps only in-frame clonotypes and omits some of them. The data hold hundreds of thousands of clones, with roughly nine tenths observed a single time. The CDR3 covers 14 residues. Germline assignment: CDR1 DFQATT and CDR2 SNEGSKA (reference sequence). With 3 bases clipped from V and 2 bases from J, the junction kept 6 bases outside the gene matches. The sample taken for sequencing was peripheral blood. The chain employs TRBV20-1 and TRBJ2-7; 8 bases fit TRBD1. The sequence came from a woman in her forties or fifties with acute or convalescent COVID-19. The DNA for the CDR3 is TGCAGTGCTAGTCAAGGACAGGGTCCCTACGAGCAGTACTTC. It is translated as CSASQGQGPYEQYF.